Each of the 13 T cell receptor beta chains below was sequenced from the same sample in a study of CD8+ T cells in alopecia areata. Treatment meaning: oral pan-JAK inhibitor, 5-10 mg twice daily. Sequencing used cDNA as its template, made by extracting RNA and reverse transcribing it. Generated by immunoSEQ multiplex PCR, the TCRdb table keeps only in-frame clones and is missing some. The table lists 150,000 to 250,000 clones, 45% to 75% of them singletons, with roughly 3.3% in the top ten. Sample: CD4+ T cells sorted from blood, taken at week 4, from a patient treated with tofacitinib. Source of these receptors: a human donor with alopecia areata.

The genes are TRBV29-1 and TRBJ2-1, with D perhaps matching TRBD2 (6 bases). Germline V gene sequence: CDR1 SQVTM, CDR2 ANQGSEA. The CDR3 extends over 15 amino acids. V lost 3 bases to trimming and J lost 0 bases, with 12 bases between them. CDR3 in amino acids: CSVEEGASSYNEQFF. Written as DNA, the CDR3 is TGCAGCGTTGAGGAGGGAGCAAGCTCCTACAATGAGCAGTTCTTC.

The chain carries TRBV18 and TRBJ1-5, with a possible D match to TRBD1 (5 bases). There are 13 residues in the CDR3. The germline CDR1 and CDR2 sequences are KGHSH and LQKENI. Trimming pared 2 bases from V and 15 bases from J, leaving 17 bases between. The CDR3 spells CASSPDISGTRHF. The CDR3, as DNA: TGTGCCAGCTCACCAGATATTTCCGGGACCCGGCATTTT.

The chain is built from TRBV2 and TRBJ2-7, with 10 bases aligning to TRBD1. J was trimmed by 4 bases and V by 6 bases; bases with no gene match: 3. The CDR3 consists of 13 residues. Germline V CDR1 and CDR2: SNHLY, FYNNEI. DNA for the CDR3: TGTGCCAGCAGCGGGGACAGGGGTTACGAGCAGTACTTC. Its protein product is CASSGDRGYEQYF.

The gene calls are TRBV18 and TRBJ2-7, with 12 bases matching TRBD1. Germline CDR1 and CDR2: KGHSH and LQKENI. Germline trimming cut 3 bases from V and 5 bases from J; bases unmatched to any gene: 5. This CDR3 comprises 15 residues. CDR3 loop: CASSPTGQGANEQYF. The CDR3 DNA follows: TGTGCCAGCTCACCGACGGGACAGGGGGCCAACGAGCAGTACTTC.

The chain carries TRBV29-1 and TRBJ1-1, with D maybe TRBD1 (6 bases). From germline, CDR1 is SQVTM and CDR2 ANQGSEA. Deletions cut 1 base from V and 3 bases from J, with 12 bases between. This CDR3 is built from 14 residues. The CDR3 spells CSVEGVQGDTEAFF. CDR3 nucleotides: TGCAGCGTTGAAGGTGTACAGGGAGACACTGAAGCTTTCTTT.

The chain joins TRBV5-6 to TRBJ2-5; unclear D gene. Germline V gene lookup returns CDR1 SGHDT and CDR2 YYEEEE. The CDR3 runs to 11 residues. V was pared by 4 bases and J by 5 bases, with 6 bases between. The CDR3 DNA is TGTGCCAGCAGCGTTAGGGAGACCCAGTACTTC. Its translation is CASSVRETQYF.

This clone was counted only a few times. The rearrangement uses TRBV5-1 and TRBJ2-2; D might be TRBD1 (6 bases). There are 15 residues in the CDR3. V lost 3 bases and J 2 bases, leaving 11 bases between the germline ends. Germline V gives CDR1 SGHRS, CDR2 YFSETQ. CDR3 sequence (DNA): TGCGCCAGCAGCTCCACAGGGAGTAACACCGGGGAGCTGTTTTTT. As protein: CASSSTGSNTGELFF.

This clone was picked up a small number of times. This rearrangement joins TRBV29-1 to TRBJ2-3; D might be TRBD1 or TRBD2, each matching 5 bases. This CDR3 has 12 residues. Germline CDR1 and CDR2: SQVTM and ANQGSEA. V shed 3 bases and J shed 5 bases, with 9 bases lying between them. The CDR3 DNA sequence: TGCAGCGTTGATGTTGGGGGAGATACGCAGTATTTT. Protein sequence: CSVDVGGDTQYF.

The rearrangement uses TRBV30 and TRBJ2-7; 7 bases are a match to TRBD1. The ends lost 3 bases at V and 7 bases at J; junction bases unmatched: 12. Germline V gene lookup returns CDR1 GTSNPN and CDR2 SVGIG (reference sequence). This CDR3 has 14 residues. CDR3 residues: CAWRVAGGSWEQYF. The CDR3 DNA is TGTGCCTGGAGGGTGGCAGGGGGTTCGTGGGAGCAGTACTTC.

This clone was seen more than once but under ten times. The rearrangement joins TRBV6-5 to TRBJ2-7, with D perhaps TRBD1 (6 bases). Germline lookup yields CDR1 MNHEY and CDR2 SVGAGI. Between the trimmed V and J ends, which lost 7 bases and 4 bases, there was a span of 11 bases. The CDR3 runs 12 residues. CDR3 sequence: CASMDRPYEQYF. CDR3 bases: TGTGCCAGCATGGACAGACCGTACGAGCAGTACTTC.

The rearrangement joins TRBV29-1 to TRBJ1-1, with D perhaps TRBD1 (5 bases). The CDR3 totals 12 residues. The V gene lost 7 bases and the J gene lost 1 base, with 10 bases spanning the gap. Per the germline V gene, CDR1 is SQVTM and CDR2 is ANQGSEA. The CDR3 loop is CSAQTANTEAFF. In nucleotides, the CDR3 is TGCAGCGCCCAGACAGCGAACACTGAAGCTTTCTTT.

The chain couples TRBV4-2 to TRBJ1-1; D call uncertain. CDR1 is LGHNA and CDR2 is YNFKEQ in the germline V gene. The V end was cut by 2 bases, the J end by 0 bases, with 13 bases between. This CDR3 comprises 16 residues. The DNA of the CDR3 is TGTGCCAGCAGCCAAATCCCCCGCCAGATGAACACTGAAGCTTTCTTT. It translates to CASSQIPRQMNTEAFF.

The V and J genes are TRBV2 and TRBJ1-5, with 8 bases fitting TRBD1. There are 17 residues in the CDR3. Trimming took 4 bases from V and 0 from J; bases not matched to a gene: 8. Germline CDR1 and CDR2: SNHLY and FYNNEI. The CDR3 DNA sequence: TGTGCCAGCAGTGCACCGGGACAGGCCTATAGCAATCAGCCCCAGCATTTT. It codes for CASSAPGQAYSNQPQHF.